This T cell receptor beta chain was found in a study of blood T cell repertoires in COVID-19 (dated by TCRdb to about 2020). Concerning the study at large: Samples from collaborators originated in the United States, Italy and Spain and spanned both the acute and convalescent phases of COVID-19. The prospective study material was composed of cDNA or gDNA derived from T cells, B-cell-depleted T cells, or PBMCs. The dataset comprised deeply sampled blood TCRbeta repertoires from subjects exposed to, actively infected with, or recovered from COVID-19. The repertoires were made available in a free public database intended to serve as a resource for research on the immune response to SARS-CoV-2. Samples came from the ongoing ImmuneRACE study (first 160 participants) plus 1,254 subjects from 6 global collaborators. The sample metadata nearly always contained a de-identified subject ID, COVID-19 status, age in years and sex. HLA class I and class II types, where available, came from metadata supplied by the sample provider rather than from assay-based typing. The paper's findings and limits, for the study overall: The quantity of clinical and demographic metadata differed by source and by participant and was supplied without curation.

The immunoSEQ Assay, a bias-controlled multiplex PCR, was used to amplify TCRbeta CDR3 regions from genomic DNA. The source study handled its data this way. Within the assay, amplification of reference gene primers was used to estimate how many nucleated cells each sample contained. To quantify the absolute abundance of each unique TCRbeta CDR3 rearrangement, sequence reads were collapsed and filtered. Productive Simpson clonality was computed per sample as the square root of Simpson's diversity index over productive rearrangements. TCRdb took over this immuneACCESS table, retaining in-frame rearrangements with V and J assigned. Such tables are incomplete; in checked studies, under half of the missing clones stem from an unresolved V gene, and the remainder is unexplained. The DNA was the basis for D and trimming; V, J and clone size are from that table. Present in this sample are roughly 150,000 clones, roughly 80% of which were seen just once. The ten top clones hold about 3.7% of the sample.

Per the germline V gene (reference sequence), MNHEY is the CDR1 and SMNVEV is the CDR2. V is trimmed back by 2 bases and J by 4 bases, and the junction contains 3 bases that no gene match accounts for. There are 14 amino acids in the CDR3, from cysteine to phenylalanine inclusive. This entry keeps only the CDR3 DNA: 42 bases, framed from base 1. Remarks on this clone: It lacks a known antigen. Base-call qualities are not available, and no considerably larger clone is one nucleotide away.

In the prospective study, participants were about 18 to 90 years old, resided in 20 to 30 geographic areas of the United States, and were enrolled through a virtual design. In the prospective study, cohorts were assigned on the basis of participant-reported clinical history obtained from a screening survey and a study questionnaire. ImmuneRACE Cohort 3 recovered participants were defined by two consecutive negative NP/OP PCR tests, healthcare professional clearance, or symptom resolution. Each participant in the prospective study had whole blood, serum and a nasopharyngeal or oropharyngeal swab collected by mobile phlebotomists. Additional blood draws and questionnaires over a roughly two-month period could optionally be provided by prospective study participants. Prospective study blood samples were shipped either frozen or at room temperature before DNA extraction.

This sequence originates from a woman in her sixties or seventies who had recovered from COVID-19. Sequencing input: PBMCs or T cells enriched from blood (not recorded which). The chain was built from TRBV27 and TRBJ1-1, with TRBD1 identical over 8 junction bases. The DNA reads TGTGCCAGCAGTTTAACACAGGGGGGCACTGAAGCTTTCTTT. This gives the protein CASSLTQGGTEAFF.